This T cell receptor beta chain was obtained from a study of OX40 agonist ivuxolimab in advanced cancers. Across the whole study: Earlier treatment with anti-PD-1, anti-PD-L1 or anti-CTLA-4 was permitted, and 35% to 40% had received some. Partial responses were seen in three patients, one with hepatocellular carcinoma and two with cutaneous melanoma. Study-wide findings and caveats: Researchers did not establish what antigens the expanded peripheral T cells target. By week 6 at 0.1 to 3.0 mg/kg, blood CD4+ and CD8+ T cells had expanded clonally.

Clones were sequenced by immunoSEQ multiplex PCR, and TCRdb holds only the in-frame ones, with some missing. The sample lists roughly 25,000 clones, about 70% occurring once. The CDR3 contains 13 residues. Germline V CDR1 and CDR2: SGDLS, YYNGEE. Points on this clone: No antigen is known for it. A read error may produce the germline difference seen at one junction end. At the DNA level, this CDR3 is encoded by other sequences in the same sample as well.

The source was CD4+ or CD8+ T cells sorted from blood, collected in a trial of the OX40 agonist ivuxolimab. V is TRBV9 and J is TRBJ2-1; D is uncertain. The sequence derives from an adult with an advanced solid tumor such as melanoma, head and neck, liver or kidney cancer. The CDR3 DNA is TGTGCCAGCAGCGTAGGGATCTACGATGAGCAGTTCTTC. This codes for CASSVGIYDEQFF.